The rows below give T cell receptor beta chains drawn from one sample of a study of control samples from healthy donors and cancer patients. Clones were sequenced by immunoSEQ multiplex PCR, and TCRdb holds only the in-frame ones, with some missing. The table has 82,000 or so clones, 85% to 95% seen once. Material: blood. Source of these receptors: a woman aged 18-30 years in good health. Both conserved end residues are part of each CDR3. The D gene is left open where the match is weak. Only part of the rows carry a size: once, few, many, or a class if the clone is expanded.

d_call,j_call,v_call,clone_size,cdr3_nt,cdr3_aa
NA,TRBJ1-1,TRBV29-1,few,TGCAGCGTTGCCGACTACACTGAAGCTTTCTTT,CSVADYTEAFF
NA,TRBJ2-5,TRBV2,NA,TGTGCCAGCAGTGAGCGACAGGAACAAGAGACCCAGTACTTC,CASSERQEQETQYF
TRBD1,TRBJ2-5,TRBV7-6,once,TGTGCCAGCAGCCGCAATGTACAGGGGAGTAGGGAGACCCAGTACTTC,CASSRNVQGSRETQYF
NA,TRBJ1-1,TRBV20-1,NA,TGCAGTGCCCGCCTGGCCACTGAAGCTTTCTTT,CSARLATEAFF
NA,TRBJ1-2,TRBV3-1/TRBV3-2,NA,TGTGCCAGCAGCCAAGATGGGGCCCCATGCGATGGCTACACCTTC,CASSQDGAPCDGYTF
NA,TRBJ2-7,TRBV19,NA,TGTGCCAGTAGGTCCTCCGGCGAGCAGTACTTC,CASRSSGEQYF
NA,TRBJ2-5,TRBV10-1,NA,TGCGCCAGCAGCCAGACAGGTCGGGTGACCCAGTACTTC,CASSQTGRVTQYF
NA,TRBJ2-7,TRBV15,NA,TGTGCCACCAGCGGCGTCAGGGGCGAGCAGTACTTC,CATSGVRGEQYF
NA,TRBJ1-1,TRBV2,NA,TGTGCCAGCCAAGGGGCCATGAACACTGAAGCTTTCTTT,CASQGAMNTEAFF
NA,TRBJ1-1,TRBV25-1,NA,TGTGCCAGCAGTGAATCATCCAGGGCACAGACAAAAGCTTTCTTT,CASSESSRAQTKAFF
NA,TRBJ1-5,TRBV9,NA,TGTGCCAGCAGCCGGGGGCAAGGGCAGCCCCAGCATTTT,CASSRGQGQPQHF
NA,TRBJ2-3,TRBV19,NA,TGTGCCAGTAGTACCCGCACAGATACGCAGTATTTT,CASSTRTDTQYF
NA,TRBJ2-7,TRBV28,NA,TGTGCCAGCAGTTTTGCCAGCGGGCGTGCCTACGAGCAGTACTTC,CASSFASGRAYEQYF
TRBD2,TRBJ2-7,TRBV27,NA,TGTGCCAGCAGTTTAAGGGGACTAGCGGGAGGGAGGCACGAGCAGTACTTC,CASSLRGLAGGRHEQYF
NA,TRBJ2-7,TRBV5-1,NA,TGCGCCAGCAGTTCAGGCTCCTACGAGCAGTACTTC,CASSSGSYEQYF
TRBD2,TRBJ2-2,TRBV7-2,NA,TGTGCCAGCAGCTCCGGACTAGCGGGAGTCCGGGAGCTGTTTTTT,CASSSGLAGVRELFF
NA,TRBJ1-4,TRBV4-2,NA,TGTGCCAGCAGCCAAGGTCTGGGAAAACTGTTTTTT,CASSQGLGKLFF
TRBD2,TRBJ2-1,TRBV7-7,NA,TGTGCCAGCAGCGCCGATCCTAGCGGGAGTAGGAATGAGCAGTTCTTC,CASSADPSGSRNEQFF
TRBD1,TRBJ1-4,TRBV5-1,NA,TGCGCCAGCAGCGAGACAGGGGGCGCAACTAATGAAAAACTGTTTTTT,CASSETGGATNEKLFF
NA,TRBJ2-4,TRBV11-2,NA,TGTGCCAGCAGCTTAGGGTCGGTTAACACCCTAGCCAAAAACATTCAGTACTTC,CASSLGSVNTLAKNIQYF
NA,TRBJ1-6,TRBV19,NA,TGTGCCAGCTTCGGTGGGGGTTTTTCACCCCTCCACTTT,CASFGGGFSPLHF
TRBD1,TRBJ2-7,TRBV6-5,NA,TGTGCCAGCTCGGGACAGGGCGTCCACGAGCAGTACTTC,CASSGQGVHEQYF
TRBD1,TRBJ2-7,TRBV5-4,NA,TGTGCCAGCAGCTTGTCTGGGACAGGGAAATTGTACGAGCAGTACTTC,CASSLSGTGKLYEQYF
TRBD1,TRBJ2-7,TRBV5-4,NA,TGTGCCAGCAGGCGACAGGGGGCTTCCTACGAGCAGTACTTC,CASRRQGASYEQYF
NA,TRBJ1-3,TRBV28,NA,TGTGCTTCGAACAGGGATGGAAACACCATATATTTT,CASNRDGNTIYF
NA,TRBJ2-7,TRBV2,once,TGTGCCAGCAGTGCCGACAGGTTCTCCTACGAGCAGTACTTC,CASSADRFSYEQYF
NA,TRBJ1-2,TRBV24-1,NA,TGTGCCACCAGTGATTCCAGGGTGTGGGGCTACACCTTC,CATSDSRVWGYTF
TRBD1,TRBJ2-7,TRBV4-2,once,TGTGCCAGCAGCCAACTAGGACAGGGTGTCGACGAGCAGTACTTC,CASSQLGQGVDEQYF
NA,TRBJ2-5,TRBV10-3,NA,TGTGCCATCAGTGAAGGGGAGGAGGGATTTGAGACCCAGTACTTC,CAISEGEEGFETQYF
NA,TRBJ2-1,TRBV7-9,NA,TGTGCCAGCAGCTTGGGAATATCGGCACGCAATGAGCAGTTCTTC,CASSLGISARNEQFF
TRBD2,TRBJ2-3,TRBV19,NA,TGTGCCAGTACTCTAGCGGGGGGGTCGGATACGCAGTATTTT,CASTLAGGSDTQYF
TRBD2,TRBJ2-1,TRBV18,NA,TGTGCCAGCTCACCTCCATCGGGGAGGGCCGGGTTCTTC,CASSPPSGRAGFF
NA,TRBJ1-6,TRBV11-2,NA,TGTGCCAGCAGCTTAGATCTCGTGGATTCACCCCTCCACTTT,CASSLDLVDSPLHF
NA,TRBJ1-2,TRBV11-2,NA,TGTGCCAGCAGCTTAGGAGACCCCGGACAGTACTATGGCTACACCTTC,CASSLGDPGQYYGYTF
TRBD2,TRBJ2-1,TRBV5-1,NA,TGCGCCAGCAGCGCCACCGGGACTAGCGCGAATGAGCAGTTCTTC,CASSATGTSANEQFF
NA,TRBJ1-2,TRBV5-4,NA,TGTGCCAGCAGCTTGGTGTCAGGGAGCGGCTACACCTTC,CASSLVSGSGYTF
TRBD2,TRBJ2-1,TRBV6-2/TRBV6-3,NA,TGTGCCAGCAGTTACTGGGGTCTCGGCGGGAGGGCGAGGAATGAGCAGTTCTTC,CASSYWGLGGRARNEQFF
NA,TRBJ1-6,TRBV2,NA,TGTGCCAGCAGTGACCGGACGGCTTTAAATTCACCCCTCCACTTT,CASSDRTALNSPLHF
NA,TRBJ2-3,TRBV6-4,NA,TGTGCCAGCAGTGACTCGACCACAGATACGCAGTATTTT,CASSDSTTDTQYF
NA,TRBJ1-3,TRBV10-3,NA,TGTGCCATCAGTGAGATCGGGGGGGTCGGAAACACCATATATTTT,CAISEIGGVGNTIYF